The T cell receptor (beta chain) under discussion was sequenced for a study of T-cell memory formation after mild COVID-19. Study summary: Clustering of TCRs was largely donor specific.

Each CDR3 protein is one row after TCRdb ran MiXCR on the 5' RACE reads. In the table there are roughly 300,000 distinct CDR3 sequences, roughly 13% of which are singletons. The receptor was isolated from a man between 18 and 29 years old who had mild COVID-19 (a few samples of this study predate the infection). Cell type and time point are not known. The sample taken for sequencing was PBMCs or a T cell subset sorted from them (not recorded which).

The CDR3 region is CASRDRGGRNEQFF. The CDR3 region has the DNA TGTGCCAGCAGAGACAGGGGAGGTCGCAATGAGCAGTTCTTC. This chain joins TRBV12-3 or TRBV12-4 and TRBJ2-1, with 8 bases lining up with TRBD1. There are 14 residues in the CDR3. Unmatched junction bases numbered 7, after V lost 6 bases and J lost 6 bases.